The 5 T cell receptor beta chains listed next were all sequenced from one sample in a study of control samples from healthy donors and cancer patients. The table came from immunoSEQ multiplex PCR; TCRdb's copy has only in-frame clones and leaves some out. This table lists 150,000 to 200,000 clones. What was sequenced was blood. The source of these receptors is a woman under 40 in good health.

The chain is built from TRBV11-2 and TRBJ1-2; 9 bases match TRBD1. The CDR3 totals 18 residues. Trimming cost V 1 base and J 4 bases; bases outside gene matches: 13. CDR1 and CDR2 from the germline V gene are SGHAT and FQNNGV. For the CDR3, the DNA is TGTGCCAGCAGCTTAGGCCCCCGGGACAGGGTAAACAGCTATGGCTACACCTTC. It translates to CASSLGPRDRVNSYGYTF.

The chain links TRBV6-1 to TRBJ1-5; TRBD1 is a possible D gene (6 bases). CDR1 is MNHNS and CDR2 is SASEGT in the germline V gene. Trimming pared 0 bases from V and 9 bases from J, leaving 15 bases between. CDR3 length: 15 amino acids. In DNA form, the CDR3 reads TGTGCCAGCAGTGAAGCTTCAGGGGCTAATGGGCCCCAGCATTTT. Its translation: CASSEASGANGPQHF.

The genes are TRBV7-9 and TRBJ1-6; 7 positions match TRBD1. The junction had 4 bases not matched to a gene; V was cut back by 1 base and J by 7 bases. The length of the CDR3 is 15 residues. CDR1 is SEHNR and CDR2 is FQNEAQ in the germline V gene (reference sequence). CDR3 amino acids: CASSLEGANNSPLHF. The CDR3 nucleotides are TGTGCCAGCAGCTTAGAGGGGGCGAACAATTCACCCCTCCACTTT.

The chain has TRBV28 and TRBJ1-2; D is uncertain. Trimming removed 10 bases at V and 3 bases at J, with 9 bases between. CDR1 and CDR2 from the germline V gene are MDHEN and SYDVKM. CDR3 length: 11 residues. This CDR3 reads CATRRDYGYTF. The CDR3 bases are TGTGCCACTCGGCGGGACTATGGCTACACCTTC.

The chain has TRBV4-1 and TRBJ1-5; tentatively, D is TRBD1 (6 bases). Germline V gives CDR1 MGHRA, CDR2 YSYEKL. The CDR3 has 18 residues. V was cut by 4 bases and J by 2 bases, with 21 bases left in between. The DNA of the CDR3 is TGCGCCAGCAGCCGCACAGGGCCACGAACTAGCGGCAATCAGCCCCAGCATTTT. Encoded protein: CASSRTGPRTSGNQPQHF.